This T cell receptor beta chain was obtained from a study of T-cell memory formation after mild COVID-19. Sample barcodes and UMIs were carried by the TCR alpha and TCR beta cDNA libraries that 5'RACE generated with constant-segment primers. TCRdb ran MiXCR on the 5' RACE reads and lists one entry per CDR3 protein. The sample consists of more than 120,000 distinct CDR3 sequences, 6% of them appearing once. CDR1 and CDR2 (germline): SQVTM, ANQGSEA. CDR3 length: 13 residues. The V and J ends lost 4 bases and 0 bases respectively, with 9 bases between them. The rearrangement links TRBV29-1 to TRBJ1-2; D perhaps matches TRBD1 (5 bases). The sequenced sample was PBMCs or a T cell subset sorted from them (not recorded which). The sequence was collected from an adult woman who had mild COVID-19 (a few samples of this study predate the infection). Cell type and time point are not known. CDR3 amino acids: CSVGQGANYGYTF. The CDR3 coding sequence is TGCAGCGTTGGGCAGGGAGCTAACTATGGCTACACCTTC.